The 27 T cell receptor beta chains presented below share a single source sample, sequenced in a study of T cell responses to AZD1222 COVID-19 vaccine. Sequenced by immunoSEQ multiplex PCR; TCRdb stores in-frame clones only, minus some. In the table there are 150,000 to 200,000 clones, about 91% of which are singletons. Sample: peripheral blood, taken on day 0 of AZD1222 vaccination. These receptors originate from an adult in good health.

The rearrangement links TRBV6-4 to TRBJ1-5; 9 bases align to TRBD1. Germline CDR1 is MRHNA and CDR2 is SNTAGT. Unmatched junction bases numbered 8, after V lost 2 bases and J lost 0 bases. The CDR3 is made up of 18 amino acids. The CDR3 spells CASSDPQGAPVSNQPQHF. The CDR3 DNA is TGTGCCAGCAGTGACCCACAGGGGGCCCCAGTTAGCAATCAGCCCCAGCATTTT.

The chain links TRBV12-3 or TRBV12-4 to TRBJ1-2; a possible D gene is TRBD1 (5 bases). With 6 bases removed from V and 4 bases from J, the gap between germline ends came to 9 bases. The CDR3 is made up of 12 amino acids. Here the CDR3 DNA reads TGTGCCAGCAGCGGGGGGAGCTATGGCTACACCTTC. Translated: CASSGGSYGYTF.

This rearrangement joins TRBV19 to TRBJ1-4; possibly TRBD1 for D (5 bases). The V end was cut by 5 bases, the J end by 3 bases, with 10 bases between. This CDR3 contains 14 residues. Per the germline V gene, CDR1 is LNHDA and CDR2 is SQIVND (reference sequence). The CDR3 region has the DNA TGTGCCAGTAGTTCACAGGCTTCTAATGAAAAACTGTTTTTT. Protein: CASSSQASNEKLFF.

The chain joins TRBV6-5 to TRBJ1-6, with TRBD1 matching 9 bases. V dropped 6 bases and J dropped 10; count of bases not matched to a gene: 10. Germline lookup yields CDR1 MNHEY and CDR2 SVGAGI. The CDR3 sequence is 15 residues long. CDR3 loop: CASSTWTGVHSPLHF. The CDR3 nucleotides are TGTGCCAGCAGCACTTGGACAGGGGTTCACTCACCCCTCCACTTT.

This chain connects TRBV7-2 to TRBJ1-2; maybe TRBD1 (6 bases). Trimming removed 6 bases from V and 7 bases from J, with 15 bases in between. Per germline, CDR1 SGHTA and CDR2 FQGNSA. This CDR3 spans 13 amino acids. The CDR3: CASSSEGGFGYTF. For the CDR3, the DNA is TGTGCCAGCAGTTCCGAGGGGGGCTTTGGCTACACCTTC.

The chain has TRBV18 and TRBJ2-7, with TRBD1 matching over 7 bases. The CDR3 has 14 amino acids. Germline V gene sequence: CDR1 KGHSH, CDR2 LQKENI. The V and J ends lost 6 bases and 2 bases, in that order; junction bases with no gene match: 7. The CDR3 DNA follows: TGTGCCAGCTCGCTCGGGACAGCGACCTACGAGCAGTACTTC. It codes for CASSLGTATYEQYF.

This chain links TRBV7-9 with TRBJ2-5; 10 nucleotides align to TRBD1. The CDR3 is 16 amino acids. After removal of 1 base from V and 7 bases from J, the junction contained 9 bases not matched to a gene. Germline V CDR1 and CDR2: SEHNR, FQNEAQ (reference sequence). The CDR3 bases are TGTGCCAGCAGCTTAGTTTCTGGGACAGGGGCTGGGACCCAGTACTTC. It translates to CASSLVSGTGAGTQYF.

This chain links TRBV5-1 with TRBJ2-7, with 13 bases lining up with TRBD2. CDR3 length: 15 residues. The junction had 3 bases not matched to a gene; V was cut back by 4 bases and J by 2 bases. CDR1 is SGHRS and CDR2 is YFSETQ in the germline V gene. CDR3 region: CASSPGLAGPYEQYF. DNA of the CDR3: TGCGCCAGCAGCCCGGGACTAGCGGGACCCTACGAGCAGTACTTC.

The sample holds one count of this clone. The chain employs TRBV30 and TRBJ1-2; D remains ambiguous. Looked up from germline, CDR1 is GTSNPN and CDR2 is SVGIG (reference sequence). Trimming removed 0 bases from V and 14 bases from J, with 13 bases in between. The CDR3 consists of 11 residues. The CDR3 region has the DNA TGTGCCTGGAGTGTCGACGCGGCAAGGACCTTC. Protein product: CAWSVDAARTF.

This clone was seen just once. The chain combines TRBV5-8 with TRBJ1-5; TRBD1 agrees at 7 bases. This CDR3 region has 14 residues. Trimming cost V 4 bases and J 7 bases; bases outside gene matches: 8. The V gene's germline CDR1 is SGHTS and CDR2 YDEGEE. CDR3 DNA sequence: TGTGCCAGCAGCCATACGACAGGGAGGCAGCCCCAGCATTTT. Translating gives CASSHTTGRQPQHF.

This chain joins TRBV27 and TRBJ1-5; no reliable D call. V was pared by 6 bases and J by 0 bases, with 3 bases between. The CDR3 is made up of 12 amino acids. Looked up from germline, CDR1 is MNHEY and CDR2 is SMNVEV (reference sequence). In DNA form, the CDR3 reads TGTGCCAGCAGCGGTAGCAATCAGCCCCAGCATTTT. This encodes CASSGSNQPQHF.

The CDR3 sequence is CASSGGSNQPQHF. CDR3 in DNA: TGCGCCAGCAGCGGGGGAAGCAATCAGCCCCAGCATTTT. The chain couples TRBV5-1 to TRBJ1-5; TRBD1 might be the D (5 bases). The CDR3 consists of 13 residues. With 4 bases removed from V and 1 base from J, the gap between germline ends came to 6 bases. The germline CDR1 and CDR2 sequences are SGHRS and YFSETQ. The variable domain in full, with the rest retrieved from reference TRBV5-1 and TRBJ1-5, is KAGVTQTPRYLIKTRGQQVTLSCSPISGHRSVSWYQQTPGQGLQFLFEYFSETQRNKGNFPGRFSGRQFSNSRSEMNVSTLELGDSALYLCASSGGSNQPQHFGDGTRLSIL.

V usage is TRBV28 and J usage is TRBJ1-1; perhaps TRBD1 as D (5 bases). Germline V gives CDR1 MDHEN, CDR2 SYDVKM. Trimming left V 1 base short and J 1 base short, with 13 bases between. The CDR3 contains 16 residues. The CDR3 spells CASSLFLRGENTEAFF. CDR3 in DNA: TGTGCCAGCAGTTTATTTCTACGGGGGGAGAACACTGAAGCTTTCTTT.

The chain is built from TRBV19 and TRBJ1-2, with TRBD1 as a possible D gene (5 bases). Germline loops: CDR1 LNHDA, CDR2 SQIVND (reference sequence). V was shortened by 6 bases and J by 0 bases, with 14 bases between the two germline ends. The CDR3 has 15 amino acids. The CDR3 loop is CASRTRDGTNYGYTF. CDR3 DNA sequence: TGTGCCAGTAGGACCCGGGACGGGACTAACTATGGCTACACCTTC.

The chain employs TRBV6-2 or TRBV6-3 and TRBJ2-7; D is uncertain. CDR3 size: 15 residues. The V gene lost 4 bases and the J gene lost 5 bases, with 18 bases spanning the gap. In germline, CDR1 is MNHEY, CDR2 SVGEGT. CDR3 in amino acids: CASSLTEPTYNEQYF. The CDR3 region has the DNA TGTGCCAGCAGTTTAACAGAGCCTACCTACAACGAGCAGTACTTC.

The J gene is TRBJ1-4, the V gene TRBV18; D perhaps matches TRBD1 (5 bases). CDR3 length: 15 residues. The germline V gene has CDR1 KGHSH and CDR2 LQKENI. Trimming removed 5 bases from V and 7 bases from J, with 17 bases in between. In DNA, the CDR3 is TGTGCCAGCTCAACGTCTCAGGGATTGAGTGAAAAACTGTTTTTT. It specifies CASSTSQGLSEKLFF.

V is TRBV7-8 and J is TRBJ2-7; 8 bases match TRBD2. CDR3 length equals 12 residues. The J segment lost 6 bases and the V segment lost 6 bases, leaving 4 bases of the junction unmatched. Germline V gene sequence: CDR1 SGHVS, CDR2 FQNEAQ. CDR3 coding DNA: TGTGCCAGCAGTCCTAGCGGGCGCGAGCAGTACTTC. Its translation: CASSPSGREQYF.

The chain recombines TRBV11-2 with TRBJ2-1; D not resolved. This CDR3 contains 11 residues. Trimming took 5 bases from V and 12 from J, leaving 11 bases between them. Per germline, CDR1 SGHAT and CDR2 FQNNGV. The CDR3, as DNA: TGTGCCAGCAGCCCTGGATCTCGGCAGTTCTTC. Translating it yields CASSPGSRQFF.

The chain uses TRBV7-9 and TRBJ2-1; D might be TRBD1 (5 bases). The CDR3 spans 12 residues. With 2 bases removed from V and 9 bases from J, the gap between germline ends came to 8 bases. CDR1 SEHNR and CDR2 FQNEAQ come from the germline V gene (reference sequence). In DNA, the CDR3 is TGTGCCAGCAGCTTAAGTAGGGGTGAGCAGTTCTTC. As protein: CASSLSRGEQFF.

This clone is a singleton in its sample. The DNA for the CDR3 is TGTGCCAGCTCCCCCGGTCGAGGCTACACCTTC. Amino acids: CASSPGRGYTF. The chain recombines TRBV18 with TRBJ1-2, with no clear D. This CDR3 spans 11 amino acids. V lost 6 bases and J 8 bases, leaving 10 bases between the germline ends. Germline CDR1 and CDR2: KGHSH and LQKENI.

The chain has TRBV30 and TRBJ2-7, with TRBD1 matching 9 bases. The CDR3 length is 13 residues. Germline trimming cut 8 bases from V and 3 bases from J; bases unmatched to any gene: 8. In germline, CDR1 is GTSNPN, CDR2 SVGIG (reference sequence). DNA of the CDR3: TGTGCCGGAAAACAGGGGGCCTACTACGAGCAGTACTTC. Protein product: CAGKQGAYYEQYF.

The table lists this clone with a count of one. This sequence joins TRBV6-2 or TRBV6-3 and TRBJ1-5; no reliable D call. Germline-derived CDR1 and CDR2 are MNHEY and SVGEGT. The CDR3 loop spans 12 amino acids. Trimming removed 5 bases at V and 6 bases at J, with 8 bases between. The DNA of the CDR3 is TGTGCCAGCAGTGGGTTTGCTCAGCCCCAGCATTTT. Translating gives CASSGFAQPQHF.

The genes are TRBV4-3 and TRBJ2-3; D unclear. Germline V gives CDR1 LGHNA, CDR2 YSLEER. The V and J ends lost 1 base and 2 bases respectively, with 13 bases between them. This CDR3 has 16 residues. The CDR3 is CASSQGFGINTDTQYF. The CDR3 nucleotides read TGCGCCAGCAGCCAAGGGTTTGGCATAAACACAGATACGCAGTATTTT.

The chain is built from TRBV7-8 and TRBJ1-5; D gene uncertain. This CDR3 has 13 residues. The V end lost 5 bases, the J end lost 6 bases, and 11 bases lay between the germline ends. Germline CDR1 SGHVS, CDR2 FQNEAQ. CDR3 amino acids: CASSHDVGQPQHF. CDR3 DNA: TGTGCCAGCAGCCACGACGTGGGTCAGCCCCAGCATTTT.

CDR3 nucleotide sequence: TGTGCCAGCAGGGGGAACACCGGGGAGCTGTTTTTT. Protein product: CASRGNTGELFF. V gene TRBV11-3 combines with J gene TRBJ2-2; D uncertain. The V gene lost 6 bases and the J gene lost 1 base, with 3 bases spanning the gap. Per the germline V gene, CDR1 is SGHNT and CDR2 is YENEEA. The CDR3 runs to 12 residues.

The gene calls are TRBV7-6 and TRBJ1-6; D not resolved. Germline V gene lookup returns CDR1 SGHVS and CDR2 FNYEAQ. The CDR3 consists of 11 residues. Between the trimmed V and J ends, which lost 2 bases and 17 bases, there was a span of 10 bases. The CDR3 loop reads CASSLSEEFHF. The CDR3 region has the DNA TGTGCCAGCAGCTTATCAGAAGAGTTCCACTTT.

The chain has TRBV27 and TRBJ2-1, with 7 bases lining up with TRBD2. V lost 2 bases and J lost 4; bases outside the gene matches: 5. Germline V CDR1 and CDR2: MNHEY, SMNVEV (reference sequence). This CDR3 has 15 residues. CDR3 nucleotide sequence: TGTGCCAGCAGTTTACCCGCTAGCGGATACAATGAGCAGTTCTTC. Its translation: CASSLPASGYNEQFF.